The 20 T cell receptor beta chains given below trace back to one sample, sequenced in a study of blood T cell repertoires in COVID-19. Using immunoSEQ multiplex PCR, the repertoire was profiled, and TCRdb retains in-frame clones only, with some absent. The sample records 130,000 to 150,000 clones, about 90% being singletons. Sample: peripheral blood. All receptors come from a middle-aged man with active or convalescent COVID-19.

The chain joins TRBV19 to TRBJ2-7; the match to TRBD1 covers 9 bases. CDR3 length: 14 amino acids. The J segment lost 3 bases and the V segment lost 3 bases, leaving 3 bases of the junction unmatched. CDR1 and CDR2 from the germline V gene are LNHDA and SQIVND (reference sequence). The chain's CDR3 is CASSMDRGRYEQYF. DNA for the CDR3: TGTGCCAGTAGTATGGACAGGGGCCGCTACGAGCAGTACTTC.

The chain uses TRBV6-5 and TRBJ2-5, with a possible D match to TRBD1 (6 bases). The V end lost 11 bases, the J end lost 5 bases, and 18 bases lay between the germline ends. CDR1 and CDR2 from the germline V gene are MNHEY and SVGAGI. The CDR3 has 13 residues. CDR3 sequence reads: CAGSQGTIETQYF. In DNA, the CDR3 is TGTGCCGGGTCACAGGGAACAATCGAGACCCAGTACTTC.

Regarding this clone: At the DNA level, this CDR3 is encoded by other sequences in the same sample as well. The chain is built from TRBV6-5 and TRBJ2-2, with TRBD2 matching over 8 bases. CDR3 length: 14 residues. Germline CDR1 reads MNHEY; CDR2 reads SVGAGI. The J segment lost 5 bases and the V segment lost 6 bases, leaving 5 bases of the junction unmatched. The CDR3 nucleotides are TGTGCCAGCAGAGGACTAGCTTCGACCGGGGAGCTGTTTTTT. Its protein product is CASRGLASTGELFF.

The gene calls are TRBV7-3 and TRBJ2-3; 15 bases match TRBD2. V was clipped by 5 bases and J by 4 bases; unmatched bases: 10. Per germline, CDR1 SGHTA and CDR2 FQGTGA. This CDR3 contains 18 residues. CDR3 sequence: CASSPPGLAGGRADTQYF. CDR3 bases: TGTGCCAGCAGCCCTCCGGGACTAGCGGGAGGAAGGGCAGATACGCAGTATTTT.

This rearrangement joins TRBV29-1 to TRBJ2-1; 15 bases map to TRBD2. This CDR3 has 16 amino acids. Per germline, CDR1 SQVTM and CDR2 ANQGSEA. J was trimmed by 13 bases and V by 6 bases; bases with no gene match: 16. CDR3 protein: CSVDGLAGGYSFSQFF. CDR3 nucleotides: TGCAGCGTCGATGGACTAGCGGGAGGGTACTCTTTCAGTCAGTTCTTC.

This clone showed up just once. V usage is TRBV28 and J usage is TRBJ2-1, with 11 nucleotides matching TRBD2. The CDR3 spans 17 residues. Per the germline V gene, CDR1 is MDHEN and CDR2 is SYDVKM. V lost 2 bases to trimming and J lost 6 bases; unmatched junction nucleotides: 9. CDR3: CASSLDLAGGLSNEQFF. CDR3 nucleotide sequence: TGTGCCAGCAGTTTAGACCTAGCGGGAGGTCTAAGCAATGAGCAGTTCTTC.

This clone was detected only a few times. V and J are TRBV6-1 and TRBJ1-6; 8 nucleotides agree with TRBD1. From germline, CDR1 is MNHNS and CDR2 SASEGT. The J segment lost 7 bases and the V segment lost 5 bases, leaving 4 bases of the junction unmatched. There are 14 residues in the CDR3. The CDR3: CASSTRDRNSPLHF. The CDR3 DNA reads TGTGCCAGCAGTACCCGGGACAGGAATTCACCCCTCCACTTT.

The V and J genes are TRBV20-1 and TRBJ2-1, with D perhaps matching TRBD2 (6 bases). CDR1 is DFQATT, CDR2 SNEGSKA, per germline (reference sequence). The V end was cut by 3 bases, the J end by 2 bases, with 11 bases between. This CDR3 is 14 amino acids long. The CDR3 here is CSASSPSAYNEQFF. CDR3 DNA: TGCAGTGCTAGTAGCCCTAGCGCCTACAATGAGCAGTTCTTC.

The genes are TRBV5-6 and TRBJ2-3; 8 nucleotides match TRBD1. Germline assignment: CDR1 SGHDT and CDR2 YYEEEE. With 3 bases clipped from V and 4 bases from J, the junction kept 7 bases outside the gene matches. The CDR3 sequence is 15 residues long. The CDR3 DNA reads as TGTGCCAGCAGCTCTCCCGACAGGGGCCCAGATACGCAGTATTTT. It translates to CASSSPDRGPDTQYF. Full variable domain (missing parts from reference TRBV5-6 and TRBJ2-3): DAGVTQSPTHLIKTRGQQVTLRCSPKSGHDTVSWYQQALGQGPQFIFQYYEEEERQRGNFPDRFSGHQFPNYSSELNVNALLLGDSALYLCASSSPDRGPDTQYFGPGTRLTVL.

The chain joins TRBV28 to TRBJ1-4; D is unresolved. The CDR3 has 17 amino acids. Trimming took 2 bases from V and 3 from J, leaving 16 bases between them. CDR1 and CDR2 from the germline V gene are MDHEN and SYDVKM. CDR3 amino acids: CASSLGRGRPSNEKLFF. DNA of the CDR3: TGTGCCAGCAGTTTAGGTAGAGGGCGGCCGTCTAATGAAAAACTGTTTTTT.

The chain uses TRBV4-2 and TRBJ2-1; 7 positions match TRBD2. Losses at the gene ends were 2 bases for V and 4 bases for J; bases not matched to a gene: 11. CDR3 size: 17 residues. CDR1 LGHNA and CDR2 YNFKEQ come from the germline V gene. This CDR3 reads CASSQQNRGEGYNEQFF. DNA of the CDR3: TGTGCCAGCAGCCAACAAAACCGGGGGGAAGGTTACAATGAGCAGTTCTTC.

V gene TRBV5-1 combines with J gene TRBJ2-7, with TRBD2 matching 10 bases. CDR3 length equals 14 residues. V was pared by 4 bases and J by 5 bases, with 6 bases of the junction left unmatched. Germline V CDR1 and CDR2: SGHRS, YFSETQ. CDR3 DNA sequence: TGCGCCAGCAGCAAAGCGGGGGGGGCGGACGAGCAGTACTTC. Translating gives CASSKAGGADEQYF.

The rearrangement joins TRBV30 to TRBJ2-2, with 7 positions matching TRBD1. The CDR3 sequence is 13 residues long. CDR1 and CDR2 from the germline V gene are GTSNPN and SVGIG (reference sequence). Unmatched junction bases numbered 2, after V lost 1 base and J lost 6 bases. CDR3 in amino acids: CAWSADRAGELFF. The CDR3 bases are TGTGCCTGGAGTGCCGACAGGGCCGGGGAGCTGTTTTTT.

The chain is built from TRBV5-1 and TRBJ2-3; the D gene is possibly TRBD1 (5 bases). The CDR3 extends over 14 amino acids. The V and J ends lost 1 base and 5 bases respectively, with 11 bases between them. Looked up from germline, CDR1 is SGHRS and CDR2 is YFSETQ. In nucleotides, the CDR3 is TGCGCCAGCAGCTTGTCCAGGGTGGAAGATACGCAGTATTTT. As protein: CASSLSRVEDTQYF.

J is TRBJ1-2 and V is TRBV7-2; no clear D gene. The germline CDR1 and CDR2 sequences are SGHTA and FQGNSA. Trimming stripped 7 bases from V and 6 bases from J, with 18 bases between. The CDR3 spans 14 residues. CDR3: CASNPPRGLDGYTF. Written as DNA, the CDR3 is TGTGCCAGCAACCCCCCGAGAGGGTTAGATGGCTACACCTTC. Looking up the rest from reference TRBV7-2 and TRBJ1-2 gives the full variable domain: GAGVSQSPSNKVTEKGKDVELRCDPISGHTALYWYRQSLGQGLEFLIYFQGNSAPDKSGLPSDRFSAERTGGSVSTLTIQRTQQEDSAVYLCASNPPRGLDGYTFGSGTRLTVV.

V is TRBV6-5 and J is TRBJ2-2; perhaps TRBD1 as D (6 bases). V gave up 1 base and J gave up 5 bases, with 11 bases separating them. CDR3 length: 15 residues. Germline V gene sequence: CDR1 MNHEY, CDR2 SVGAGI. CDR3 nucleotide sequence: TGTGCCAGCAGTTACTTTCAGGGGAAAACCGGGGAGCTGTTTTTT. Translating gives CASSYFQGKTGELFF.

V usage is TRBV19 and J usage is TRBJ2-5, with TRBD1 identical over 9 bases. With 5 bases clipped from V and 6 bases from J, the junction kept 13 bases outside the gene matches. In germline, CDR1 is LNHDA, CDR2 SQIVND (reference sequence). The CDR3 is made up of 16 amino acids. The DNA for the CDR3 is TGTGCCAGTAGTCCTGGACAGGGGCTCAGGGTAAAGACCCAGTACTTC. Translation gives CASSPGQGLRVKTQYF.

The chain uses TRBV5-4 and TRBJ1-2; TRBD1 matches 7 bases. The CDR3 loop spans 16 amino acids. V lost 0 bases and J lost 3; bases outside the gene matches: 8. In germline, CDR1 is SGHNT, CDR2 YYREEE (reference sequence). The CDR3, as DNA: TGTGCCAGCAGCTTGGCGGGCAGGGGGAACGACTATGGCTACACCTTC. Amino acid sequence: CASSLAGRGNDYGYTF.

This clone was seen once. The V and J genes are TRBV4-2 and TRBJ2-3, with D unresolved. Germline loops: CDR1 LGHNA, CDR2 YNFKEQ. The CDR3 is 13 residues long. Trimming removed 4 bases from V and 2 bases from J, with 7 bases in between. The CDR3 spells CASSPAYTDTQYF. CDR3 bases: TGTGCCAGCAGCCCCGCCTACACAGATACGCAGTATTTT.

The table lists this clone with a count of one. CDR3: CASSLQGAGGQPQHF. CDR3 in DNA: TGTGCCAGCAGTTTACAGGGTGCGGGAGGACAGCCCCAGCATTTT. The V and J genes are TRBV7-9 and TRBJ1-5; tentative D call: TRBD1 (6 bases). The CDR3 consists of 15 residues. Trimming cost V 6 bases and J 7 bases, with 19 bases left between them. The germline CDR1 and CDR2 sequences are SEHNR and FQNEAQ (reference sequence).